This TCR beta chain was found in a study of T-cell memory formation after mild COVID-19. One entry per CDR3 protein results from TCRdb running MiXCR on the 5' RACE reads. The sample has hundreds of thousands of distinct CDR3 sequences, about 20% seen once. V dropped 6 bases and J dropped 1 base, with 10 bases sitting between them. The CDR3 extends over 14 amino acids. This rearrangement joins TRBV12-3 or TRBV12-4 to TRBJ2-4; the D gene is possibly TRBD1 (6 bases). This sequence originates from an adult woman who had mild COVID-19 (a few samples of this study predate the infection). Cell type and time point are not known. Sequenced sample: PBMCs or a T cell subset sorted from them (not recorded which). This CDR3 is CASRPQGAKNIQYF. Written as DNA, the CDR3 is TGTGCCAGCAGGCCCCAGGGGGCCAAAAACATTCAGTACTTC.